The present TCR beta chain was sequenced within a study of cytomegalovirus exposure and HLA in healthy donors. PCR used 60 Vbeta primers and 13 Jbeta primers. Repertoires were generated with immunoSEQ multiplex PCR, while TCRdb's copy carries only in-frame clones and drops some. The sample shows under 200,000 clones, about 81% of them seen only once. V was clipped by 6 bases and J by 4 bases; unmatched bases: 6. Germline V CDR1 and CDR2: MNHNY, SVGAGI (reference sequence). CDR3 length: 14 residues. This receptor was obtained from a woman under 30 in good health and CMV-seronegative. The chain carries TRBV6-6 and TRBJ2-7; TRBD1 aligns across 10 bases. The material sequenced was PBMCs. DNA for the CDR3: TGTGCCAGCAGCTTTGGGACAGGGGAATACGAGCAGTACTTC. Residues: CASSFGTGEYEQYF.